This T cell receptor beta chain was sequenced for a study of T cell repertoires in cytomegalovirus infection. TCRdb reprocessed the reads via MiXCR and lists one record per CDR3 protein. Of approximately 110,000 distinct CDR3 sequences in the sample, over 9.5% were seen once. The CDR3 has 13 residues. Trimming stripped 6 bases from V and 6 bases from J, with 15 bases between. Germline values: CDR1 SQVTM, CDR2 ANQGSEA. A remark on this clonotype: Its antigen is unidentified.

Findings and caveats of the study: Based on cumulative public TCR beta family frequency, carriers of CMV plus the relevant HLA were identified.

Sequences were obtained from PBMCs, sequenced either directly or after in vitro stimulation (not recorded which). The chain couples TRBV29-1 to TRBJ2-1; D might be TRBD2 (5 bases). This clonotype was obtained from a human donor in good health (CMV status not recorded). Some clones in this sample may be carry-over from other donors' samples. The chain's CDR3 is CSVWGARINEQFF. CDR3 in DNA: TGCAGCGTGTGGGGAGCTCGGATCAATGAGCAGTTCTTC.